Following are 28 T cell receptor beta chains from one sample sequenced in a study of OX40 agonist ivuxolimab in advanced cancers. Repertoires were generated with immunoSEQ multiplex PCR, while TCRdb's copy carries only in-frame clones and drops some. The data contain 24,000 or so clones, roughly 91% of them singletons. The sample in question was CD4+ or CD8+ T cells sorted from blood, obtained in a trial of the OX40 agonist ivuxolimab. These receptors originate from an adult with an advanced solid tumor such as melanoma, head and neck, liver or kidney cancer.

Comment on this clone: Other DNA sequences of this sample code for an identical CDR3. The chain combines TRBV19 with TRBJ2-7; 7 bases are shared with TRBD2. The CDR3 loop spans 14 amino acids. From germline, CDR1 is LNHDA and CDR2 SQIVND (reference sequence). Unmatched junction bases numbered 5, after V lost 3 bases and J lost 3 bases. Here the CDR3 reads CASSISAGIYEQYF. The CDR3 DNA sequence: TGTGCCAGTAGTATTTCAGCGGGAATCTACGAGCAGTACTTC.

This clone showed up just a few times. The chain links TRBV2 to TRBJ2-2; perhaps TRBD1 as D (6 bases). V shed 5 bases and J shed 8 bases, with 15 bases lying between them. Per germline, CDR1 SNHLY and CDR2 FYNNEI. The CDR3 is made up of 14 amino acids. The CDR3 here is CASSPTGQEGELFF. CDR3 sequence (DNA): TGTGCCAGCAGTCCCACAGGGCAGGAAGGGGAGCTGTTTTTT.

The chain has TRBV7-8 and TRBJ2-2; TRBD1 agrees at 8 bases. Germline V lookup: CDR1 SGHVS, CDR2 FQNEAQ. The CDR3 totals 16 residues. V lost 5 bases to trimming and J lost 3 bases; unmatched junction nucleotides: 8. The CDR3 protein is CASSLYRGAYTGELFF. DNA of the CDR3: TGTGCCAGCAGCCTCTACAGGGGGGCGTACACCGGGGAGCTGTTTTTT. Full variable domain (outside the CDR3, taken from reference TRBV7-8 and TRBJ2-2): GAGVSQSPRYKVAKRGQDVALRCDPISGHVSLFWYQQALGQGPEFLTYFQNEAQLDKSGLPSDRFFAERPEGSVSTLKIQRTQQEDSAVYLCASSLYRGAYTGELFFGEGSRLTVL.

This clone showed up just once. This chain connects TRBV15 to TRBJ2-2; 10 nucleotides align to TRBD2. Germline trimming cut 7 bases from V and 0 bases from J; bases unmatched to any gene: 8. The CDR3 has 17 residues. Germline values: CDR1 LNHNV, CDR2 YYDKDF (reference sequence). The CDR3, as DNA: TGTGCCACCACTAGCGGGGGTTCACCTCCGAACACCGGGGAGCTGTTTTTT. Translation gives CATTSGGSPPNTGELFF.

This chain uses TRBV11-2 with TRBJ2-7; 7 bases align to TRBD1. This CDR3 is 16 amino acids long. Germline CDR1 SGHAT, CDR2 FQNNGV. V dropped 4 bases and J dropped 4; count of bases not matched to a gene: 13. The DNA for the CDR3 is TGTGCCAGCAGCTCCAGACAGGGAAGGGTGAGGTACGAGCAGTACTTC. Residues: CASSSRQGRVRYEQYF.

The chain joins TRBV19 to TRBJ2-1, with 12 bases lining up with TRBD2. This CDR3 region has 14 residues. The J segment lost 12 bases and the V segment lost 6 bases, leaving 9 bases of the junction unmatched. Germline V gene data show CDR1 as LNHDA and CDR2 as SQIVND (reference sequence). For the CDR3, the DNA is TGTGCCAGTAGCCTATGGACTAGCGGGGTAGGGCAGTTCTTC. As protein: CASSLWTSGVGQFF.

This rearrangement joins TRBV6-1 to TRBJ2-7, with a weak D call TRBD2 (5 bases). V shed 10 bases and J shed 5 bases, with 12 bases lying between them. Germline V CDR1 and CDR2: MNHNS, SASEGT. The CDR3 extends over 11 amino acids. CDR3 region: CAIGSSNEQYF. The CDR3 nucleotides are TGTGCCATAGGGAGTTCTAACGAGCAGTACTTC.

The chain joins TRBV11-3 to TRBJ2-3, with 9 bases matching TRBD2. CDR3 length: 15 amino acids. Per germline, CDR1 SGHNT and CDR2 YENEEA. V trimming: 1 base; J trimming: 3 bases; junction bases outside the gene matches: 2. The CDR3 region is CASSLGLAETDTQYF. CDR3 nucleotides: TGTGCCAGCAGCTTAGGACTAGCGGAGACAGATACGCAGTATTTT.

The chain links TRBV7-9 to TRBJ1-3; D gene uncertain. The CDR3 spans 14 residues. Trimming removed 9 bases from V and 2 bases from J, with 14 bases in between. CDR1 is SEHNR, CDR2 FQNEAQ, per germline (reference sequence). The CDR3 DNA is TGTGCCAGTTCCCTGGAGATTACTGGAAACACCATATATTTT. Protein: CASSLEITGNTIYF.

The CDR3 DNA is TGTGCCAGCAGCTTGAAAAGCGGCCACGGTCCCTACAATGAGCAGTTCTTC. Residues: CASSLKSGHGPYNEQFF. V usage is TRBV13 and J usage is TRBJ2-1; D is perhaps TRBD2 (5 bases). V lost 3 bases, J lost 2 bases, and 17 bases lay in between. Germline V lookup: CDR1 PRHDT, CDR2 FYEKMQ (reference sequence). CDR3 length: 17 amino acids.

The chain is built from TRBV6-4 and TRBJ2-3, with 9 nucleotides matching TRBD2. V shed 1 base and J 6 bases; nucleotides not matched to a gene: 5. The CDR3 covers 15 residues. Germline loops: CDR1 MRHNA, CDR2 SNTAGT. The CDR3 loop reads CASSDYSGGRDTQYF. In DNA form, the CDR3 reads TGTGCCAGCAGTGACTATAGCGGGGGCAGGGATACGCAGTATTTT.

The gene calls are TRBV6-5 and TRBJ2-3; D may be TRBD1 (5 bases). The CDR3 runs 14 residues. CDR1 and CDR2 from the germline V gene are MNHEY and SVGAGI. V dropped 4 bases and J dropped 5 bases, with 13 bases sitting between them. The CDR3 is CASSSQGLGDTQYF. The CDR3 nucleotides are TGTGCCAGCAGTTCCCAGGGTTTAGGAGATACGCAGTATTTT.

The gene calls are TRBV10-3 and TRBJ2-5, with TRBD1 as a possible D gene (6 bases). The CDR3 is 14 amino acids. V was cut by 0 bases and J by 3 bases, with 8 bases left in between. Germline V gives CDR1 ENHRY, CDR2 SYGVKD. The CDR3 nucleotides are TGTGCCATCAGTGAGTCGAACAGGGAAGAGACCCAGTACTTC. Translating gives CAISESNREETQYF.

The chain carries TRBV28 and TRBJ1-1, with D hard to call. CDR1 and CDR2 (germline): MDHEN, SYDVKM. Trimming took 2 bases from V and 3 from J, leaving 4 bases between them. This CDR3 contains 12 residues. The CDR3 reads CASSLQHTEAFF. The DNA of the CDR3 is TGTGCCAGCAGTTTACAGCACACTGAAGCTTTCTTT. Combining the CDR3 with reference TRBV28 and TRBJ1-1 gives the whole variable domain DVKVTQSSRYLVKRTGEKVFLECVQDMDHENMFWYRQDPGLGLRLIYFSYDVKMKEKGDIPEGYSVSREKKERFSLILESASTNQTSMYLCASSLQHTEAFFGQGTRLTVV.

The V call is TRBV9, the J call TRBJ2-1; TRBD2 agrees at 11 bases. From germline, CDR1 is SGDLS and CDR2 YYNGEE. CDR3 length: 15 residues. V lost 4 bases, J lost 2 bases, and 2 bases stayed unmatched. For the CDR3, the DNA is TGTGCCAGCAGCCCTAGCGGGGGGACCTACAATGAGCAGTTCTTC. Translation gives CASSPSGGTYNEQFF. The full variable domain, completed using reference TRBV9 and TRBJ2-1, is DSGVTQTPKHLITATGQRVTLRCSPRSGDLSVYWYQQSLDQGLQFLIQYYNGEERAKGNILERFSAQQFPDLHSELNLSSLELGDSALYFCASSPSGGTYNEQFFGPGTRLTVL.

V and J are TRBV11-2 and TRBJ2-1; D uncertain. The germline V gene encodes CDR1 SGHAT and CDR2 FQNNGV. The CDR3 runs 12 residues. Trimming shortened V by 4 bases and J by 4 bases, and 5 bases separated the two germline ends. CDR3 DNA: TGTGCCAGCAGCTCTGGATACAATGAGCAGTTCTTC. It specifies CASSSGYNEQFF.

The rearrangement uses TRBV6-5 and TRBJ1-1; possible D gene TRBD1, 6 bases. Germline-derived CDR1 and CDR2 are MNHEY and SVGAGI. The ends were cut back, 4 bases at V and 6 bases at J, with 15 bases in the middle. CDR3 length equals 14 residues. CDR3 in amino acids: CASSSTGPTAEAFF. CDR3 bases: TGTGCCAGCAGTTCGACAGGTCCCACGGCTGAAGCTTTCTTT.

The chain is built from TRBV6-4 and TRBJ1-5; D is possibly TRBD1 (5 bases). Between the trimmed V and J ends, which lost 7 bases and 0 bases, there was a span of 19 bases. The germline CDR1 and CDR2 sequences are MRHNA and SNTAGT. The length of the CDR3 is 17 residues. CDR3 amino acids: CASISDLGLNSNQPQHF. In nucleotides, the CDR3 is TGTGCCAGCATCTCCGATTTGGGGCTGAATAGCAATCAGCCCCAGCATTTT.

This chain connects TRBV5-1 to TRBJ2-5; 8 nucleotides match TRBD2. Trimming removed 4 bases from V and 4 bases from J; junction bases left unmatched: 12. Germline V CDR1 and CDR2: SGHRS, YFSETQ. The CDR3 runs to 16 residues. CDR3 in amino acids: CASSGGREALGETQYF. The CDR3 DNA follows: TGCGCCAGCAGCGGAGGGCGGGAGGCGCTTGGAGAGACCCAGTACTTC.

Remarks on this clone: At one end the junction does not follow the germline gene, possibly because of a read error. The chain couples TRBV28 to TRBJ2-7; D gene uncertain. Looked up from germline, CDR1 is MDHEN and CDR2 is SYDVKM. This CDR3 is 12 amino acids long. The DNA for the CDR3 is TGTGCCAGCAGTTCTACCGATTACGGGCAGTACTTC. This translates into CASSSTDYGQYF.

This clone turned up a few times. CDR3 region: CASSMTRSFRETQYF. The DNA for the CDR3 is TGTGCCAGCAGTATGACTCGGTCTTTTCGAGAGACCCAGTACTTC. The chain carries TRBV2 and TRBJ2-5; no reliable D call. The CDR3 is 15 residues long. The germline gives CDR1 SNHLY, CDR2 FYNNEI. V shed 5 bases and J shed 4 bases, with 17 bases lying between them.

Comments on this clone: A read error may account for a junction end that differs from germline. V and J are TRBV7-7 and TRBJ1-1; no clear D gene. The CDR3 has 13 amino acids. Germline CDR1 reads SSHAT; CDR2 reads FNYEAQ (reference sequence). This chain's CDR3 is CASSLAENSEAFF. Written as DNA, the CDR3 is TGTGCTAGCAGCTTAGCAGAAAACAGTGAAGCTTTCTTT. Supplemented by reference TRBV7-7 and TRBJ1-1, the full variable domain reads GAGVSQSPRYKVTKRGQDVTLRCDPISSHATLYWYQQALGQGPEFLTYFNYEAQPDKSGLPSDRFSAERPEGSISTLTIQRTEQRDSAMYRCASSLAENSEAFFGQGTRLTVV.

The J gene is TRBJ1-5, the V gene TRBV29-1; 7 bases align to TRBD1. Germline assignment: CDR1 SQVTM and CDR2 ANQGSEA. The CDR3 covers 12 residues. The V segment lost 7 bases and the J segment 4 bases; nucleotides outside the gene matches: 4. The CDR3 region is CSADRENQPQHF. The CDR3 coding sequence is TGCAGCGCTGACAGGGAGAATCAGCCCCAGCATTTT.

The chain joins TRBV6-5 to TRBJ2-2; 9 bases map to TRBD1. The trim removed 5 bases at V and 2 bases at J, leaving 3 bases unmatched. Germline V lookup: CDR1 MNHEY, CDR2 SVGAGI. This CDR3 comprises 15 residues. The CDR3 loop reads CASSRQGENTGELFF. The CDR3 bases are TGTGCCAGCAGTCGACAGGGGGAAAACACCGGGGAGCTGTTTTTT.

The chain combines TRBV5-6 with TRBJ2-5, with D unresolved. Germline loops: CDR1 SGHDT, CDR2 YYEEEE. The V and J ends lost 0 bases and 5 bases respectively, with 11 bases between them. CDR3 size: 14 residues. The CDR3 DNA sequence: TGTGCCAGCAGCTTGGTCCCGTCGGTGGAGACCCAGTACTTC. As protein: CASSLVPSVETQYF.

V gene TRBV2 combines with J gene TRBJ1-2; maybe TRBD1 (5 bases). V lost 6 bases and J 7 bases, leaving 12 bases between the germline ends. Germline CDR1 SNHLY, CDR2 FYNNEI. The length of the CDR3 is 12 residues. CDR3 sequence (DNA): TGTGCCAGCAGAGCGGAAGGGGTTGGCTACACCTTC. Amino acid sequence: CASRAEGVGYTF.

The chain couples TRBV30 to TRBJ2-7; D may correspond to TRBD1 or TRBD2 (5 bases each). The CDR3 is 14 amino acids. The V end was cut by 5 bases, the J end by 6 bases, with 20 bases between. The germline V gene encodes CDR1 GTSNPN and CDR2 SVGIG (reference sequence). CDR3: CAWGPSQGAREQYF. CDR3 sequence (DNA): TGTGCCTGGGGACCTTCCCAGGGAGCCCGCGAGCAGTACTTC.

The CDR3 DNA follows: TGTGCCAGCAGTCGTGACAGTAATCAGCCCCAGCATTTT. Its translation: CASSRDSNQPQHF. The chain carries TRBV28 and TRBJ1-5; possible D gene TRBD1, 5 bases. Germline loops: CDR1 MDHEN, CDR2 SYDVKM. V was trimmed by 5 bases and J by 4 bases, leaving 9 bases between them. The CDR3 contains 13 residues.